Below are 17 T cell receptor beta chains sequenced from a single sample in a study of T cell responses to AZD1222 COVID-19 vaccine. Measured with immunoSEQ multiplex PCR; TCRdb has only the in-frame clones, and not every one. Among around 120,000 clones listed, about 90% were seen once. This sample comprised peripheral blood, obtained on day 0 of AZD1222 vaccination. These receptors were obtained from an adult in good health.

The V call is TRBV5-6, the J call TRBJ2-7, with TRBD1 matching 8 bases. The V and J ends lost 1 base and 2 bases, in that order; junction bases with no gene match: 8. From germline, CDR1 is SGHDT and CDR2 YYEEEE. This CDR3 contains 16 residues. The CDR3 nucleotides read TGTGCCAGCAGCTTGCTAAACCGGGACAGGACCTACGAGCAGTACTTC. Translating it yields CASSLLNRDRTYEQYF.

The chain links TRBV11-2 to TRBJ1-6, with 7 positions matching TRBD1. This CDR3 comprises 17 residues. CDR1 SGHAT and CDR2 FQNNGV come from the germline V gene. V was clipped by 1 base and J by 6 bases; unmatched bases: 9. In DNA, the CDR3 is TGTGCCAGCAGCTTAGGGGCGGGGGCAGGGGGTAATTCACCCCTCCACTTT. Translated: CASSLGAGAGGNSPLHF.

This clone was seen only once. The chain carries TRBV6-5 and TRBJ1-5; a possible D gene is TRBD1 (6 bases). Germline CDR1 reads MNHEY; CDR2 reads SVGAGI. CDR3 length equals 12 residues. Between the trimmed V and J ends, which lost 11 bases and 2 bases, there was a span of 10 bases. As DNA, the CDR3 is TGTGCCGCAGGGGCAGGCAATCAGCCCCAGCATTTT. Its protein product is CAAGAGNQPQHF.

CDR3 nucleotides: TGTGCCAGCAGTATACTAGCGGGAGGGAATGAGCAGTTCTTC. It encodes CASSILAGGNEQFF. This rearrangement joins TRBV6-5 to TRBJ2-1, with 13 bases identical to TRBD2. Unmatched junction bases numbered 2, after V lost 5 bases and J lost 7 bases. The length of the CDR3 is 14 residues. CDR1 and CDR2 (germline): MNHEY, SVGAGI.

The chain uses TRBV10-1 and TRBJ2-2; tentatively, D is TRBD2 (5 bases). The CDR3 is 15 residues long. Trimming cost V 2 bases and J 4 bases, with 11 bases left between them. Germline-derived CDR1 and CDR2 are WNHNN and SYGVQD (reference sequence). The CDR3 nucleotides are TGCGCCAGCAGTGAGGGAGGATTAGGCACCGGGGAGCTGTTTTTT. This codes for CASSEGGLGTGELFF.

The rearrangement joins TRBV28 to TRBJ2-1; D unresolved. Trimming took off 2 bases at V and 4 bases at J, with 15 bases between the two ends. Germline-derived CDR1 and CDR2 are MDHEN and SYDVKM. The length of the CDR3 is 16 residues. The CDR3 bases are TGTGCCAGCAGTTTAATGTCCCTAACTGCTTACAATGAGCAGTTCTTC. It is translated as CASSLMSLTAYNEQFF.

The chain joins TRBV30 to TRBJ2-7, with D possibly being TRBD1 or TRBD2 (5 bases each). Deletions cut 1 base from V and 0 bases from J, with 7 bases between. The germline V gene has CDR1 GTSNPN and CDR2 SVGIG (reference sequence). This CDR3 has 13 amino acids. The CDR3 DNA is TGTGCCTGGAGTGCGGGACGCTCCTACGAGCAGTACTTC. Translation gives CAWSAGRSYEQYF.

As DNA, the CDR3 is TGTGCCAGCCATCAAACGGCGGGTGAAGCTTTCTTT. It codes for CASHQTAGEAFF. The chain recombines TRBV5-6 with TRBJ1-1; no firm D call. Germline lookup yields CDR1 SGHDT and CDR2 YYEEEE. The V end lost 7 bases, the J end lost 7 bases, and 14 bases lay between the germline ends. This CDR3 is built from 12 residues.

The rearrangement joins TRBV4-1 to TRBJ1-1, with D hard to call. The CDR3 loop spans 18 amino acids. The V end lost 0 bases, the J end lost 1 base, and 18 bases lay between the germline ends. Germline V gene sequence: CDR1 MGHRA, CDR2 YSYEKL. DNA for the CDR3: TGCGCCAGCAGCCAAGACGGCCATCAAAGTCGACGGAACACTGAAGCTTTCTTT. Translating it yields CASSQDGHQSRRNTEAFF.

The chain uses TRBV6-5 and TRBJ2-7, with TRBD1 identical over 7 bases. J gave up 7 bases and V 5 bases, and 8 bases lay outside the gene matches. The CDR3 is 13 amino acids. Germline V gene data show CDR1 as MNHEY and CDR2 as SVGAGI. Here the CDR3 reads CASSRQGFEEQYF. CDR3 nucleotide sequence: TGTGCCAGCAGTAGACAGGGCTTTGAAGAGCAGTACTTC.

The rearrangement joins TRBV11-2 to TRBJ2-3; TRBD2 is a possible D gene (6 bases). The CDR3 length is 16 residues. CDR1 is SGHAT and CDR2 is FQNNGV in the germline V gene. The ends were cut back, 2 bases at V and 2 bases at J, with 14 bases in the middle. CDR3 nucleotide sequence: TGTGCCAGCAGCTTAATCCGGGGGACGTACACAGATACGCAGTATTTT. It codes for CASSLIRGTYTDTQYF.

CDR3 residues: CASSFWQGYNEQFF. The CDR3 bases are TGTGCCAGCAGTTTTTGGCAGGGGTACAATGAGCAGTTCTTC. The rearrangement joins TRBV28 to TRBJ2-1; the D gene is possibly TRBD1 (6 bases). Trimming cost V 3 bases and J 4 bases, with 10 bases left between them. The CDR3 has 14 amino acids. Germline values: CDR1 MDHEN, CDR2 SYDVKM. The full variable domain, completed using reference TRBV28 and TRBJ2-1, is DVKVTQSSRYLVKRTGEKVFLECVQDMDHENMFWYRQDPGLGLRLIYFSYDVKMKEKGDIPEGYSVSREKKERFSLILESASTNQTSMYLCASSFWQGYNEQFFGPGTRLTVL.

CDR3 coding DNA: TGTGCCAGCAGTCTAGCGGGACTTACAAACATTCAGTACTTC. This encodes CASSLAGLTNIQYF. The chain links TRBV28 to TRBJ2-4; 9 bases align to TRBD2. The CDR3 runs to 14 residues. V was pared by 5 bases and J by 6 bases, with 5 bases of the junction left unmatched. Germline V gene sequence: CDR1 MDHEN, CDR2 SYDVKM.

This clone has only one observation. CDR3 bases: TGTGCCAGCAGCTTAGTTGGAGGGTGGAGTAATCAGCCCCAGCATTTT. Amino acid sequence: CASSLVGGWSNQPQHF. The rearrangement joins TRBV7-2 to TRBJ1-5; D not resolved. The germline gives CDR1 SGHTA, CDR2 FQGNSA. V lost 1 base and J 4 bases, leaving 14 bases between the germline ends. The CDR3 runs 16 residues.

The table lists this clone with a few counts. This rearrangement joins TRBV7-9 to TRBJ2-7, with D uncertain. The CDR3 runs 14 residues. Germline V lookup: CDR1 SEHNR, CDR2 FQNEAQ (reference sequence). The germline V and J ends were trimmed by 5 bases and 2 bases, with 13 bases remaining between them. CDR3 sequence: CASSPSRQTYEQYF. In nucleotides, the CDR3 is TGTGCCAGCAGCCCCTCCAGGCAGACCTACGAGCAGTACTTC.

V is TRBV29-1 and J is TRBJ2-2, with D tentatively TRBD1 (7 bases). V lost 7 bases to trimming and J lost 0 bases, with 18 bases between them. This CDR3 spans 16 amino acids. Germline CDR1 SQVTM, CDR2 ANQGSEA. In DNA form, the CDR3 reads TGCAGCGCGAAAGGGGGGACAGTCGCGAACACCGGGGAGCTGTTTTTT. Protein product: CSAKGGTVANTGELFF.

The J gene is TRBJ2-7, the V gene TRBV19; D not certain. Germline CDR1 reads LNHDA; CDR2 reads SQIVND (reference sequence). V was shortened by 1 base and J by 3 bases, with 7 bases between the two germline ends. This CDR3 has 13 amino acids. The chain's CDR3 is CASSIGQSYEQYF. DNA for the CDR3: TGTGCCAGTAGTATAGGGCAGAGCTACGAGCAGTACTTC.